These 25 T cell receptor beta chains were all obtained from the same sample, sequenced in a study of shared clonotypes between healthy human individuals. The method was immunoSEQ multiplex PCR; TCRdb's version includes in-frame clones alone and lacks a portion of them. Among about 1.5 million clones, under 99% were seen once, and the ten largest hold less than 0.55%. The material sequenced was naive CD4+ T cells sorted from blood. Subset meaning: CD45RA+ positively selected. These receptors were obtained from a man younger than 40 in good health.

On this clone: Other DNA sequences in this sample translate to the same CDR3. The V and J genes are TRBV5-1 and TRBJ2-1; 14 nucleotides agree with TRBD2. V trimming: 0 bases; J trimming: 8 bases; junction bases outside the gene matches: 1. This CDR3 spans 15 amino acids. CDR1 SGHRS and CDR2 YFSETQ come from the germline V gene. The CDR3 reads CASSLEGLAGDEQFF. DNA for the CDR3: TGCGCCAGCAGCTTGGAGGGACTAGCGGGGGATGAGCAGTTCTTC.

The rearrangement joins TRBV6-6 to TRBJ1-1; possibly TRBD1 for D (5 bases). This CDR3 is built from 14 residues. Trimming took 8 bases from V and 3 from J, leaving 16 bases between them. Germline values: CDR1 MNHNY, CDR2 SVGAGI (reference sequence). CDR3 sequence reads: CASREGRRDTEAFF. DNA of the CDR3: TGTGCCAGCCGGGAGGGGAGAAGGGACACTGAAGCTTTCTTT.

This chain links TRBV6-1 with TRBJ1-2; 7 nucleotides match TRBD1. V dropped 8 bases and J dropped 8; count of bases not matched to a gene: 8. Germline CDR1 and CDR2: MNHNS and SASEGT. The CDR3 has 12 residues. The CDR3 DNA follows: TGTGCCAGCTTGGACAGGCCTCCGGGCTACACCTTC. Residues: CASLDRPPGYTF.

The gene calls are TRBV11-2 and TRBJ2-1; TRBD2 matches 12 bases. CDR3 size: 19 residues. Looked up from germline, CDR1 is SGHAT and CDR2 is FQNNGV. Germline trimming cut 5 bases from V and 7 bases from J; bases unmatched to any gene: 18. The CDR3 DNA follows: TGTGCCAGCAGCCCCCACACCCTCCTACTAGCGGGAGGAGGTAATGAGCAGTTCTTC. Its translation is CASSPHTLLLAGGGNEQFF.

As concerns this clone: Sequence at one end of the junction differs from germline and may be a read error. The chain is built from TRBV5-1 and TRBJ1-1, with 9 nucleotides matching TRBD1. The CDR3 is 13 amino acids. Germline V gives CDR1 SGHRS, CDR2 YFSETQ. The chain's CDR3 is CASSPGQGTETFF. The CDR3 DNA is TGCGCCAGCAGCCCGGGACAGGGCACTGAAACTTTCTTT. The full variable domain, rest sourced from reference TRBV5-1 and TRBJ1-1, is KAGVTQTPRYLIKTRGQQVTLSCSPISGHRSVSWYQQTPGQGLQFLFEYFSETQRNKGNFPGRFSGRQFSNSRSEMNVSTLELGDSALYLCASSPGQGTETFFGQGTRLTVV.

The V call is TRBV6-5, the J call TRBJ2-1, with D uncertain. The germline V gene encodes CDR1 MNHEY and CDR2 SVGAGI. This CDR3 comprises 13 residues. The V and J ends lost 0 bases and 12 bases respectively, with 12 bases between them. The CDR3 loop is CASSYSIRDWQFF. In DNA, the CDR3 is TGTGCCAGCAGTTACTCGATAAGGGATTGGCAGTTCTTC.

This clone was seen only once. The chain recombines TRBV29-1 with TRBJ1-1; 9 positions match TRBD1. The trim removed 6 bases at V and 0 bases at J, leaving 8 bases unmatched. The CDR3 spans 15 residues. Germline V gene lookup returns CDR1 SQVTM and CDR2 ANQGSEA. The CDR3, as DNA: TGCAGCGTCAGACAGGGGGGCTTCATGAACACTGAAGCTTTCTTT. Translated, it gives CSVRQGGFMNTEAFF.

V and J are TRBV19 and TRBJ1-2; D call uncertain. In germline, CDR1 is LNHDA, CDR2 SQIVND (reference sequence). The CDR3 is made up of 16 amino acids. Trimming left V 7 bases short and J 5 bases short, with 23 bases between. Here the CDR3 DNA reads TGTGCCAGTAAAACCCAACCCAGCGGAAACATTTATGGCTACACCTTC. Translation gives CASKTQPSGNIYGYTF.

V is TRBV2 and J is TRBJ2-5, with D hard to call. CDR3 length: 13 amino acids. The germline gives CDR1 SNHLY, CDR2 FYNNEI. Between the trimmed V and J ends, which lost 3 bases and 7 bases, there was a span of 12 bases. As DNA, the CDR3 is TGTGCCAGCAGTGAGGAAGAGTGGGGGACCCAGTACTTC. Translated, it gives CASSEEEWGTQYF.

The chain combines TRBV25-1 with TRBJ2-7, with 9 bases lining up with TRBD2. Germline V gives CDR1 MGHDK, CDR2 SYGVNS. The V and J ends lost 5 bases and 0 bases, in that order; junction bases with no gene match: 5. CDR3 size: 15 residues. CDR3 in amino acids: CASSSPSGVSYEQYF. As DNA, the CDR3 is TGTGCCAGCAGTTCACCTAGCGGGGTCTCCTACGAGCAGTACTTC.

The gene calls are TRBV5-5 and TRBJ2-7, with D possibly matching TRBD1 (6 bases). V lost 0 bases, J lost 0 bases, and 16 bases lay in between. Germline assignment: CDR1 SGHKS and CDR2 YYEKEE (reference sequence). The CDR3 totals 17 residues. Here the CDR3 reads CASSLVLGATSSYEQYF. In DNA form, the CDR3 reads TGTGCCAGCAGCTTGGTCTTGGGGGCGACCAGCTCCTACGAGCAGTACTTC.

The V gene is TRBV10-2, the J gene TRBJ2-1; D is perhaps TRBD1 (8 bases). This CDR3 spans 12 amino acids. Trimming stripped 7 bases from V and 7 bases from J, with 11 bases between. Germline CDR1 WSHSY, CDR2 SAAADI. CDR3 coding DNA: TGCGCCAGCAAACAGGGGGGGAATGAGCAGTTCTTC. It yields the protein CASKQGGNEQFF.

The table lists this clone with a count of one. The chain recombines TRBV27 with TRBJ2-7, with no clear D. Trimming removed 6 bases at V and 3 bases at J, with 18 bases between. The CDR3 extends over 15 amino acids. CDR1 MNHEY and CDR2 SMNVEV come from the germline V gene (reference sequence). CDR3 protein: CASSRQPSPDYEQYF. The DNA of the CDR3 is TGTGCCAGCAGCCGACAACCCAGTCCCGACTACGAGCAGTACTTC.

This chain uses TRBV28 with TRBJ2-1, with D uncertain. V shed 6 bases and J shed 8 bases, with 23 bases lying between them. The CDR3 runs to 16 residues. Germline CDR1 reads MDHEN; CDR2 reads SYDVKM. The CDR3 loop is CASSRPRSSGVDEQFF. The CDR3 nucleotides are TGTGCCAGCAGCCGACCGAGGTCTTCAGGTGTCGATGAGCAGTTCTTC. The full variable domain, rest sourced from reference TRBV28 and TRBJ2-1, is DVKVTQSSRYLVKRTGEKVFLECVQDMDHENMFWYRQDPGLGLRLIYFSYDVKMKEKGDIPEGYSVSREKKERFSLILESASTNQTSMYLCASSRPRSSGVDEQFFGPGTRLTVL.

V and J are TRBV7-2 and TRBJ2-1, with a possible D match to TRBD2 (5 bases). CDR1 is SGHTA and CDR2 is FQGNSA in the germline V gene. V gave up 2 bases and J gave up 4 bases, with 12 bases separating them. This CDR3 spans 15 amino acids. CDR3 sequence (DNA): TGTGCCAGCAGCTTATATGAGGGAGAGTACAATGAGCAGTTCTTC. It codes for CASSLYEGEYNEQFF.

A single count supports this clone. The V and J genes are TRBV30 and TRBJ1-5; D might be TRBD1 (5 bases). Looked up from germline, CDR1 is GTSNPN and CDR2 is SVGIG (reference sequence). This CDR3 is 15 amino acids long. Deletions cut 0 bases from V and 4 bases from J, with 13 bases between. The CDR3 nucleotides read TGTGCCTGGAGTGTATCAGGGTCAAGAAATCAGCCCCAGCATTTT. It yields the protein CAWSVSGSRNQPQHF.

This clone appeared once. Other DNA sequences in the same sample also yield this CDR3. This rearrangement joins TRBV29-1 to TRBJ2-7; TRBD1 might be the D (5 bases). This CDR3 has 12 amino acids. CDR1 SQVTM and CDR2 ANQGSEA come from the germline V gene. The ends were cut back, 4 bases at V and 2 bases at J, with 9 bases in the middle. The CDR3 DNA is TGCAGCGTTGCCCAGGGTGCCTACGAGCAGTACTTC. It is translated as CSVAQGAYEQYF.

The V and J genes are TRBV28 and TRBJ2-2; tentatively, D is TRBD2 (5 bases). There are 17 residues in the CDR3. V was trimmed by 7 bases and J by 10 bases, leaving 28 bases between them. The V gene's germline CDR1 is MDHEN and CDR2 SYDVKM. The CDR3 sequence is CASTLWKGRVEEKELFF. The CDR3 DNA reads TGTGCCAGCACCTTGTGGAAAGGGCGGGTCGAAGAAAAGGAGCTGTTTTTT.

This clone was seen a single time. The chain is built from TRBV5-1 and TRBJ2-1; 14 nucleotides agree with TRBD2. Per germline, CDR1 SGHRS and CDR2 YFSETQ. Germline trimming cut 4 bases from V and 4 bases from J; bases unmatched to any gene: 7. This CDR3 is built from 17 residues. CDR3 DNA: TGCGCCAGCAGCACCGGACTAGCGGGAGGTCGTTACAATGAGCAGTTCTTC. Translated, it gives CASSTGLAGGRYNEQFF.

The chain has TRBV9 and TRBJ2-3; D is undetermined. The CDR3 spans 13 residues. The V gene lost 3 bases and the J gene lost 6 bases, with 11 bases spanning the gap. Germline CDR1 is SGDLS and CDR2 is YYNGEE. DNA of the CDR3: TGTGCCAGCAGCGCCCAGCTAGAGGATACGCAGTATTTT. Its translation: CASSAQLEDTQYF.

This clone was found once. The genes are TRBV18 and TRBJ2-1, with no clear D. The CDR3 covers 11 residues. Germline V gene data show CDR1 as KGHSH and CDR2 as LQKENI. Between the trimmed V and J ends, which lost 9 bases and 5 bases, there was a span of 8 bases. CDR3 DNA: TGTGCCAGTCACGGAGACAATGAGCAGTTCTTC. It specifies CASHGDNEQFF.

The V gene is TRBV11-2, the J gene TRBJ2-4, with D possibly matching TRBD2 (6 bases). Trimming took 3 bases from V and 2 from J, leaving 8 bases between them. This CDR3 spans 14 amino acids. Germline V gene lookup returns CDR1 SGHAT and CDR2 FQNNGV. The CDR3 DNA reads as TGTGCCAGCAGCTTGGGGACTTCCAAAAACATTCAGTACTTC. It specifies CASSLGTSKNIQYF.

The gene calls are TRBV6-5 and TRBJ2-7, with D perhaps TRBD2 (6 bases). The germline CDR1 and CDR2 sequences are MNHEY and SVGAGI. The CDR3 contains 15 residues. V lost 0 bases and J 4 bases, leaving 13 bases between the germline ends. CDR3 region: CASSYSGTGNYEQYF. CDR3 nucleotides: TGTGCCAGCAGTTACTCGGGGACTGGGAATTACGAGCAGTACTTC.

In nucleotides, the CDR3 is TGTGCCAGCAGCCAGACTAGCGGGCATTCCTACGAGCAGTACTTC. Translation: CASSQTSGHSYEQYF. The chain is built from TRBV4-2 and TRBJ2-7; 10 bases match TRBD2. Germline V gives CDR1 LGHNA, CDR2 YNFKEQ. The V gene end was trimmed by 3 bases and the J gene end by 1 base; junction bases not matched to a gene: 3. This CDR3 region has 15 residues.

The V gene is TRBV18, the J gene TRBJ2-7; maybe TRBD1 (5 bases). CDR1 is KGHSH, CDR2 LQKENI, per germline. V lost 3 bases, J lost 7 bases, and 10 bases lay in between. The CDR3 length is 12 residues. The CDR3 nucleotides read TGTGCCAGCTCACCGTTCCCAGGGGAGCAGTACTTC. Residues: CASSPFPGEQYF.